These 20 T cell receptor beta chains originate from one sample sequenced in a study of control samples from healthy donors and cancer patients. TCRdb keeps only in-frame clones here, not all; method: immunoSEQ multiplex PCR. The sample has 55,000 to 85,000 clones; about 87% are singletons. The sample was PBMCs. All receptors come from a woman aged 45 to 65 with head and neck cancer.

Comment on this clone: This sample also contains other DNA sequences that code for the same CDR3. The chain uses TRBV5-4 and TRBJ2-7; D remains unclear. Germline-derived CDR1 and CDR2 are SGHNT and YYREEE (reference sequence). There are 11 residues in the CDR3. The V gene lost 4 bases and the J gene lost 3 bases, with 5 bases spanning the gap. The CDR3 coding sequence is TGTGCCAGCAGCCAAGGCTACGAGCAGTACTTC. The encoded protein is CASSQGYEQYF.

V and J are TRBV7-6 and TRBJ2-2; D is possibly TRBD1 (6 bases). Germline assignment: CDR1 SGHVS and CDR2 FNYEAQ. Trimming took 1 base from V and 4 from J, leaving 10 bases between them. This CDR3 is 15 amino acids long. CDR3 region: CASSLVVGGTGELFF. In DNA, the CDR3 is TGTGCCAGCAGCTTAGTTGTAGGGGGCACCGGGGAGCTGTTTTTT.

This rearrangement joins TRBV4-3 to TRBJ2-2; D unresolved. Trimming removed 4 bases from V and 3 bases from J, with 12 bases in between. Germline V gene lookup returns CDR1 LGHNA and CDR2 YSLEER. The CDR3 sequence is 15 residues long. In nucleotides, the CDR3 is TGCGCCAGCAGCCCATCCTGGATACACACCGGGGAGCTGTTTTTT. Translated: CASSPSWIHTGELFF.

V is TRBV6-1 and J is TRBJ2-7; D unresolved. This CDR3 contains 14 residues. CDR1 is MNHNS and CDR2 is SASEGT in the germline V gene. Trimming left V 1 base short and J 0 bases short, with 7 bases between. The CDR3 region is CASSEGLASYEQYF. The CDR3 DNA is TGTGCCAGCAGTGAAGGGTTAGCCTCCTACGAGCAGTACTTC.

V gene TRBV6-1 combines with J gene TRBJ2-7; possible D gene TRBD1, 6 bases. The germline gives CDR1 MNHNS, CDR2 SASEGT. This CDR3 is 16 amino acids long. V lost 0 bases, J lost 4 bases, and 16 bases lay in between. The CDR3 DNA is TGTGCCAGCAGTGAAGCGACCTGGCAGGGGAAATACGAGCAGTACTTC. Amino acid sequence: CASSEATWQGKYEQYF.

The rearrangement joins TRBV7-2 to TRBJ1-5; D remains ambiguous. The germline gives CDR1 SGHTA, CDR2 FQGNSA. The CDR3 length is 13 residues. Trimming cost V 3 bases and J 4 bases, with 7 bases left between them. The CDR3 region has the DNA TGTGCCAGCAGCTTTCCGGGAAATCAGCCCCAGCATTTT. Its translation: CASSFPGNQPQHF.

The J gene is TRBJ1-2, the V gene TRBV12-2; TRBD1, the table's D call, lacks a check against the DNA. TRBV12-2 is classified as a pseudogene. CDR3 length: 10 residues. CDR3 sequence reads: CASRLNGHTF. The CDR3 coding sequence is TGTGCAAGTCGCCTGAATGGCCACACCTTC.

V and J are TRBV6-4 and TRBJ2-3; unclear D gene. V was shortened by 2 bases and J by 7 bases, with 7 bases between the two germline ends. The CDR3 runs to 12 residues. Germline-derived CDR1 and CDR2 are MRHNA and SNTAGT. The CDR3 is CASSDPPNTQYF. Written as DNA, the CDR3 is TGTGCCAGCAGTGACCCGCCGAATACGCAGTATTTT.

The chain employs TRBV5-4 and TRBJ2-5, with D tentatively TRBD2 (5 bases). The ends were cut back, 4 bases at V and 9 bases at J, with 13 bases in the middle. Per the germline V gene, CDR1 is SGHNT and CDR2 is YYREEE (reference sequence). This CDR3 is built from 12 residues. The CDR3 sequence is CASSLFVGAQYF. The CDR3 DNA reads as TGTGCCAGCAGCCTGTTCGTCGGGGCCCAGTACTTC. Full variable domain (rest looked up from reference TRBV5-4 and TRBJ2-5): ETGVTQSPTHLIKTRGQQVTLRCSSQSGHNTVSWYQQALGQGPQFIFQYYREEENGRGNFPPRFSGLQFPNYSSELNVNALELDDSALYLCASSLFVGAQYFGPGTRLLVL.

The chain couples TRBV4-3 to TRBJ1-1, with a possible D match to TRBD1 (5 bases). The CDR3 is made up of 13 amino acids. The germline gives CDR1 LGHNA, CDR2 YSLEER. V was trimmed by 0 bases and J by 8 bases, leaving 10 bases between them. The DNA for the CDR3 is TGCGCCAGCAGCCAAGATAGGGGCAGGGAAGCTTTCTTT. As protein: CASSQDRGREAFF.

In DNA form, the CDR3 reads TGTGCCAGCAGCTTAACAGGAGCGAACACCGGGGAGCTGTTTTTT. This translates into CASSLTGANTGELFF. This sequence joins TRBV7-2 and TRBJ2-2; D perhaps matches TRBD1 (5 bases). The V end was cut by 2 bases, the J end by 0 bases, with 7 bases between. The CDR3 extends over 15 amino acids. CDR1 is SGHTA and CDR2 is FQGNSA in the germline V gene.

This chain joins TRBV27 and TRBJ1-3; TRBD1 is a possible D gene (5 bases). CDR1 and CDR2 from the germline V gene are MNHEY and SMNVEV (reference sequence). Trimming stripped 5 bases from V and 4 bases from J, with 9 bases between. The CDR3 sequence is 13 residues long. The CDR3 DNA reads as TGTGCCAGCAGTCCAGGGACGGGAAACACCATATATTTT. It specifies CASSPGTGNTIYF.

Written as DNA, the CDR3 is TGTGCCAGCAGCCAAGGATGGGTTTCTCTAGCTAGCACAGATACGCAGTATTTT. It translates to CASSQGWVSLASTDTQYF. The gene calls are TRBV14 and TRBJ2-3; D may be TRBD2 (5 bases). Trimming removed 1 base from V and 0 bases from J, with 17 bases in between. The CDR3 extends over 18 amino acids. Germline values: CDR1 SGHDN, CDR2 FVKESK.

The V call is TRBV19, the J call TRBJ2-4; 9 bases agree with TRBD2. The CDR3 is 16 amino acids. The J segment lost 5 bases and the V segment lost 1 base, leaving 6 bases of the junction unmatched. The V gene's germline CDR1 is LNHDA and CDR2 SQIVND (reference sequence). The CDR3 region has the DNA TGTGCCAGTAGTATAGTCGGAGCGGGGGGAGAAAACATTCAGTACTTC. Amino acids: CASSIVGAGGENIQYF.

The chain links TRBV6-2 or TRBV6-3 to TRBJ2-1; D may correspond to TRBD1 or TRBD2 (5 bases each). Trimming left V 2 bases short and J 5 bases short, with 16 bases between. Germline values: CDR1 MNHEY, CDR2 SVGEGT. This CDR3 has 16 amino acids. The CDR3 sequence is CASSYDLGVFDNEQFF. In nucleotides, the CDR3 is TGTGCCAGCAGTTACGACTTGGGGGTTTTCGACAATGAGCAGTTCTTC.

As DNA, the CDR3 is TGTGCCAGCAGTGAAGGCAGCACAGATACGCAGTATTTT. Its translation: CASSEGSTDTQYF. The gene calls are TRBV2 and TRBJ2-3; D is undetermined. This CDR3 is built from 13 residues. Germline V gene lookup returns CDR1 SNHLY and CDR2 FYNNEI. Trimming cost V 1 base and J 0 bases, with 2 bases left between them. Based on the CDR3 plus reference TRBV2 and TRBJ2-3, the full variable domain is EPEVTQTPSHQVTQMGQEVILRCVPISNHLYFYWYRQILGQKVEFLVSFYNNEISEKSEIFDDQFSVERPDGSNFTLKIRSTKLEDSAMYFCASSEGSTDTQYFGPGTRLTVL.

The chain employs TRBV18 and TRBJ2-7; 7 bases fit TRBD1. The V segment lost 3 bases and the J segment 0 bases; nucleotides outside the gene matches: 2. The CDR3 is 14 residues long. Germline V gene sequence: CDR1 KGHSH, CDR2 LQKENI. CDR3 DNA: TGTGCCAGCTCACCGGACAGGAACTCCTACGAGCAGTACTTC. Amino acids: CASSPDRNSYEQYF.

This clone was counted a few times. The CDR3 sequence: CASSRTELYTEAFF. The CDR3 DNA sequence: TGTGCCAGTAGTAGGACAGAGCTATACACTGAAGCTTTCTTT. The chain couples TRBV19 to TRBJ1-1, with D perhaps matching TRBD1 (6 bases). Per germline, CDR1 LNHDA and CDR2 SQIVND (reference sequence). Trimming pared 4 bases from V and 3 bases from J, leaving 12 bases between. This CDR3 is built from 14 residues. Full variable domain (outside the CDR3, taken from reference TRBV19 and TRBJ1-1): DGGITQSPKYLFRKEGQNVTLSCEQNLNHDAMYWYRQDPGQGLRLIYYSQIVNDFQKGDIAEGYSVSREKKESFPLTVTSAQKNPTAFYLCASSRTELYTEAFFGQGTRLTVV.

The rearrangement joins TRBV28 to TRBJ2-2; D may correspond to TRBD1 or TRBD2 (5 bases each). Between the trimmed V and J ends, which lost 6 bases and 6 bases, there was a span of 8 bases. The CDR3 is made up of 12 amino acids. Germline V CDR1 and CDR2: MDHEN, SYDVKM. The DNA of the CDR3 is TGTGCCAGCAGGAGAGGGGCCGGGGAGCTGTTTTTT. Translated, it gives CASRRGAGELFF.

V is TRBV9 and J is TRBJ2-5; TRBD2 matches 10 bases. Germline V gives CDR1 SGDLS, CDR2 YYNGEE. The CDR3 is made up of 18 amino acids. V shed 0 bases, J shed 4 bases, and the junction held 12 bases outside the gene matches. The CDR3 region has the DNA TGTGCCAGCAGCGTAGGAATGGCTAGCGGGGGAAGGGGAGAGACCCAGTACTTC. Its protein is CASSVGMASGGRGETQYF. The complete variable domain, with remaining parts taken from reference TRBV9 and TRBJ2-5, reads DSGVTQTPKHLITATGQRVTLRCSPRSGDLSVYWYQQSLDQGLQFLIQYYNGEERAKGNILERFSAQQFPDLHSELNLSSLELGDSALYFCASSVGMASGGRGETQYFGPGTRLLVL.